One and the same sample provided the 18 T cell receptor beta chains below, sequenced in a study of cytomegalovirus exposure and HLA in healthy donors. The PCR had 60 Vbeta and 13 Jbeta primers. Assay: immunoSEQ multiplex PCR; the TCRdb copy retains only in-frame clones and omits some. Of 45,000 to 65,000 clones detected, about 84% appear once; the ten largest clones hold 1.6%. Sequenced sample: PBMCs. These receptor sequences come from a man between 25 and 39 years old in good health and CMV-seronegative.

This chain joins TRBV6-4 and TRBJ2-2, with D possibly TRBD1 on 6 matching bases. CDR3 length: 15 residues. Trimming left V 4 bases short and J 6 bases short, with 15 bases between. Germline CDR1 and CDR2: MRHNA and SNTAGT. The DNA of the CDR3 is TGTGCCAGCAGTGTAACAGGGCTCCCAGCCGGGGAGCTGTTTTTT. Protein sequence: CASSVTGLPAGELFF.

In this sample, this clone turned up once. The V and J genes are TRBV7-8 and TRBJ1-5; TRBD1 is a possible D gene (5 bases). V was trimmed by 5 bases and J by 6 bases, leaving 11 bases between them. Looked up from germline, CDR1 is SGHVS and CDR2 is FQNEAQ. The CDR3 is made up of 13 amino acids. The CDR3 loop reads CASSPNQGQPQHF. The CDR3, as DNA: TGTGCCAGCAGCCCTAACCAGGGTCAGCCCCAGCATTTT.

The rearrangement links TRBV2 to TRBJ2-7, with 9 bases identical to TRBD2. Losses at the gene ends were 4 bases for V and 0 bases for J; bases not matched to a gene: 7. CDR3 length: 16 residues. From germline, CDR1 is SNHLY and CDR2 FYNNEI. CDR3 sequence reads: CASSAEAGGSSYEQYF. CDR3 DNA sequence: TGTGCCAGCAGTGCAGAAGCGGGGGGAAGCTCCTACGAGCAGTACTTC.

This rearrangement joins TRBV19 to TRBJ1-1; 8 bases match TRBD1. The V and J ends lost 7 bases and 5 bases, in that order; junction bases with no gene match: 9. The V gene's germline CDR1 is LNHDA and CDR2 SQIVND (reference sequence). This CDR3 has 14 residues. The CDR3 DNA is TGTGCCAGTACTCAGGACAGGGTAGGGACTGAAGCTTTCTTT. Its protein product is CASTQDRVGTEAFF.

The J gene is TRBJ2-3, the V gene TRBV28, with 8 bases matching TRBD2. The CDR3 extends over 17 amino acids. The V gene end was trimmed by 3 bases and the J gene end by 3 bases; junction bases not matched to a gene: 11. The germline V gene has CDR1 MDHEN and CDR2 SYDVKM. The CDR3 region is CASSLMGSGGKTDTQYF. The DNA of the CDR3 is TGTGCCAGCAGTTTGATGGGGAGCGGGGGAAAGACAGATACGCAGTATTTT. Drawing the rest from reference TRBV28 and TRBJ2-3, the complete variable domain is DVKVTQSSRYLVKRTGEKVFLECVQDMDHENMFWYRQDPGLGLRLIYFSYDVKMKEKGDIPEGYSVSREKKERFSLILESASTNQTSMYLCASSLMGSGGKTDTQYFGPGTRLTVL.

This chain links TRBV5-1 with TRBJ2-5; TRBD1 matches 12 bases. The V and J ends lost 7 bases and 5 bases, in that order; junction bases with no gene match: 6. The CDR3 length is 14 residues. The germline gives CDR1 SGHRS, CDR2 YFSETQ. CDR3 DNA: TGCGCCAGCGCTGTGGGACAGGGGGCCGAGACCCAGTACTTC. Translation gives CASAVGQGAETQYF.

The V call is TRBV4-1, the J call TRBJ2-1; D may be TRBD1 (6 bases). V lost 3 bases to trimming and J lost 8 bases, with 11 bases between them. The germline V gene has CDR1 MGHRA and CDR2 YSYEKL. This CDR3 has 13 amino acids. CDR3 DNA: TGCGCCAGCAGCCAGGAAAGACAGGATGAGCAGTTCTTC. Translated: CASSQERQDEQFF.

This clone was observed a single time. This chain links TRBV9 with TRBJ2-7, with 10 bases that match TRBD1. V trimming: 3 bases; J trimming: 5 bases; junction bases outside the gene matches: 8. Per the germline V gene, CDR1 is SGDLS and CDR2 is YYNGEE. The CDR3 length is 15 residues. CDR3 region: CASSAEGQGKNEQYF. The CDR3 coding sequence is TGTGCCAGCAGCGCGGAGGGACAGGGGAAGAACGAGCAGTACTTC.

The table lists this clone with a few counts. The V and J genes are TRBV4-1 and TRBJ1-2, with D possibly TRBD1 on 6 matching bases. CDR1 is MGHRA and CDR2 is YSYEKL in the germline V gene. V lost 0 bases, J lost 4 bases, and 9 bases lay in between. The CDR3 covers 14 residues. The CDR3 loop is CASSQDGDTYGYTF. In nucleotides, the CDR3 is TGCGCCAGCAGCCAAGATGGGGACACCTATGGCTACACCTTC.

V and J are TRBV5-1 and TRBJ2-5; possible D gene TRBD2, 7 bases. Germline CDR1 reads SGHRS; CDR2 reads YFSETQ. This CDR3 has 16 amino acids. The ends were cut back, 0 bases at V and 6 bases at J, with 18 bases in the middle. In nucleotides, the CDR3 is TGCGCCAGCAGCTTGGCGGGGGGCGCGAGGTCAAAGACCCAGTACTTC. It is translated as CASSLAGGARSKTQYF.

The gene calls are TRBV7-2 and TRBJ2-3, with TRBD2 identical over 9 bases. CDR3 size: 16 residues. With 1 base clipped from V and 6 bases from J, the junction kept 8 bases outside the gene matches. Germline CDR1 and CDR2: SGHTA and FQGNSA. In DNA form, the CDR3 reads TGTGCCAGCAGCTTAGTTGCGGGAGGGGCTGGGGATACGCAGTATTTT. Translating gives CASSLVAGGAGDTQYF.

This clone was found a few times. This sequence joins TRBV27 and TRBJ1-1; D not resolved. Trimming removed 5 bases from V and 1 base from J, with 8 bases in between. The CDR3 spans 13 residues. Germline V gives CDR1 MNHEY, CDR2 SMNVEV (reference sequence). CDR3 in DNA: TGTGCCAGCAGTAGGGAGGGGAACACTGAAGCTTTCTTT. Translating gives CASSREGNTEAFF.

The chain couples TRBV18 to TRBJ2-7; 7 nucleotides align to TRBD1. The V gene's germline CDR1 is KGHSH and CDR2 LQKENI. There are 14 residues in the CDR3. The J segment lost 1 base and the V segment lost 9 bases, leaving 9 bases of the junction unmatched. The CDR3 bases are TGTGCCAGTCTTACAGGGGATAAATCCTACGAGCAGTACTTC. Translated, it gives CASLTGDKSYEQYF.

V gene TRBV5-6 combines with J gene TRBJ2-7, with 10 bases lining up with TRBD1. Germline loops: CDR1 SGHDT, CDR2 YYEEEE. V lost 3 bases and J lost 5; bases outside the gene matches: 5. This CDR3 contains 14 residues. The CDR3 region is CASSWGQGLDEQYF. In DNA, the CDR3 is TGTGCCAGCAGCTGGGGACAGGGGTTAGACGAGCAGTACTTC.

V is TRBV29-1 and J is TRBJ2-2; TRBD2 matches at 8 bases. The J segment lost 2 bases and the V segment lost 4 bases, leaving 3 bases of the junction unmatched. CDR3 length equals 14 residues. Per the germline V gene, CDR1 is SQVTM and CDR2 is ANQGSEA. CDR3 region: CSVAGTRNTGELFF. The DNA of the CDR3 is TGCAGCGTTGCAGGGACTAGAAACACCGGGGAGCTGTTTTTT.

The rearrangement joins TRBV7-9 to TRBJ2-7, with a possible D match to TRBD2 (5 bases). The V end was cut by 0 bases, the J end by 7 bases, with 7 bases between. CDR3 length equals 12 residues. Looked up from germline, CDR1 is SEHNR and CDR2 is FQNEAQ (reference sequence). The DNA of the CDR3 is TGTGCCAGCAGCTTAGCTACGGGGGAGCAGTACTTC. It specifies CASSLATGEQYF. Using reference TRBV7-9 and TRBJ2-7 for the parts outside the CDR3, the full variable domain is DTGVSQNPRHKITKRGQNVTFRCDPISEHNRLYWYRQTLGQGPEFLTYFQNEAQLEKSRLLSDRFSAERPKGSFSTLEIQRTEQGDSAMYLCASSLATGEQYFGPGTRLTVT.

The chain has TRBV27 and TRBJ1-4, with D hard to call. The CDR3 totals 12 residues. V was cut by 2 bases and J by 13 bases, with 11 bases left in between. CDR1 is MNHEY, CDR2 SMNVEV, per germline (reference sequence). In nucleotides, the CDR3 is TGTGCCAGCAGTTTACCTGGCGGATCACTGTTTTTT. It specifies CASSLPGGSLFF.

This clone appeared a few times. The chain employs TRBV25-1 and TRBJ2-3; D is unclear. CDR1 is MGHDK, CDR2 SYGVNS, per germline. Deletions cut 3 bases from V and 3 bases from J, with 7 bases between. The CDR3 is made up of 13 amino acids. The CDR3 nucleotides are TGTGCCAGCAGTGAGTATCGGACAGATACGCAGTATTTT. Its protein is CASSEYRTDTQYF. Complete variable domain (other parts from reference TRBV25-1 and TRBJ2-3): EADIYQTPRYLVIGTGKKITLECSQTMGHDKMYWYQQDPGMELHLIHYSYGVNSTEKGDLSSESTVSRIRTEHFPLTLESARPSHTSQYLCASSEYRTDTQYFGPGTRLTVL.